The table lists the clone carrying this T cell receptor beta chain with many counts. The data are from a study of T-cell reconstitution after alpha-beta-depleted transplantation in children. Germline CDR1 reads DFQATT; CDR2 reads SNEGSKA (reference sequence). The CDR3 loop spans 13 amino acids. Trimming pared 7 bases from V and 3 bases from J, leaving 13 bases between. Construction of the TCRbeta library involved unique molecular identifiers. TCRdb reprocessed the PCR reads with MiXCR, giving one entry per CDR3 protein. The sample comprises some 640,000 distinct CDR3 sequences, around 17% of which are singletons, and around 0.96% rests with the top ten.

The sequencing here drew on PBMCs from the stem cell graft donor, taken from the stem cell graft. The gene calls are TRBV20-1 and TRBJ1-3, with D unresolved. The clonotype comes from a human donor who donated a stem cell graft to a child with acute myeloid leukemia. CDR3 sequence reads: CSGRPPFGNTIYF. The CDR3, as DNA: TGCAGTGGCCGGCCCCCTTTTGGAAACACCATATATTTT.